A single sample is the source of the 21 T cell receptor beta chains below, sequenced in a study of T cell responses to AZD1222 COVID-19 vaccine. Produced via immunoSEQ multiplex PCR; TCRdb's table is partial and in-frame only. The table has tens of thousands of clones, approximately 91% seen once. The specimen comprised peripheral blood, sampled 28 days after the second AZD1222 dose. The receptor source for this set is an adult who received the AZD1222 COVID-19 vaccine.

The chain uses TRBV19 and TRBJ2-3; TRBD1 matches at 9 bases. Per the germline V gene, CDR1 is LNHDA and CDR2 is SQIVND (reference sequence). Trimming at V came to 4 bases and at J to 4 bases, leaving 3 bases not matched to a gene. This CDR3 comprises 14 residues. As DNA, the CDR3 is TGTGCCAGTAGTAAGAGACAGGGGGCAGATACGCAGTATTTT. Its translation: CASSKRQGADTQYF. Variable domain in full (rest from reference TRBV19 and TRBJ2-3): DGGITQSPKYLFRKEGQNVTLSCEQNLNHDAMYWYRQDPGQGLRLIYYSQIVNDFQKGDIAEGYSVSREKKESFPLTVTSAQKNPTAFYLCASSKRQGADTQYFGPGTRLTVL.

The chain employs TRBV7-3 and TRBJ2-3; 10 positions agree with TRBD2. This CDR3 has 14 amino acids. Germline CDR1 is SGHTA and CDR2 is FQGTGA. V lost 6 bases and J lost 1; bases outside the gene matches: 1. CDR3 residues: CASSGTSGTDTQYF. CDR3 bases: TGTGCCAGCAGTGGGACTAGCGGCACAGATACGCAGTATTTT.

The chain combines TRBV10-2 with TRBJ1-1; D uncertain. Germline V CDR1 and CDR2: WSHSY, SAAADI. The CDR3 runs to 11 residues. Trimming pared 3 bases from V and 8 bases from J, leaving 7 bases between. In DNA, the CDR3 is TGCGCCAGCAGTGATCGGAGGGAAGCTTTCTTT. Translated, it gives CASSDRREAFF.

A note on this clone: Germline and junction disagree at one end, which may indicate a read error. The chain is built from TRBV28 and TRBJ1-1; the D gene is possibly TRBD1 (5 bases). Per germline, CDR1 MDHEN and CDR2 SYDVKM. This CDR3 contains 14 residues. In nucleotides, the CDR3 is TGTGCCAGCTACCCGGCCGGGACCCTGGCCTGGTGGGTCTTT. As protein: CASYPAGTLAWWVF.

This chain uses TRBV21-1 with TRBJ1-4; TRBD1, as called in the table, went unchecked against the DNA. TRBV21-1 is noted as a pseudogene. The CDR3 sequence is 16 residues long. CDR3 residues: CASSTPGPATNEKLFF. As DNA, the CDR3 is TGTGCCAGCAGCACCCCTGGGCCAGCAACTAATGAAAAACTGTTTTTT.

The chain uses TRBV6-1 and TRBJ1-6; D is possibly TRBD1 (6 bases). Germline V gives CDR1 MNHNS, CDR2 SASEGT. This CDR3 comprises 18 residues. V lost 2 bases, J lost 0 bases, and 14 bases lay in between. For the CDR3, the DNA is TGTGCCAGCAGTGAAAAGGGAAAAGGGGGCTCCTATAATTCACCCCTCCACTTT. Protein: CASSEKGKGGSYNSPLHF.

The chain combines TRBV5-1 with TRBJ2-3, with 8 bases lining up with TRBD2. V dropped 6 bases and J dropped 0; count of bases not matched to a gene: 6. The CDR3 consists of 15 residues. Per the germline V gene, CDR1 is SGHRS and CDR2 is YFSETQ. The CDR3 region is CASKSGGGSTDTQYF. CDR3 coding DNA: TGCGCCAGCAAATCGGGCGGGGGGAGCACAGATACGCAGTATTTT. Full variable domain (remainder filled in from reference TRBV5-1 and TRBJ2-3): KAGVTQTPRYLIKTRGQQVTLSCSPISGHRSVSWYQQTPGQGLQFLFEYFSETQRNKGNFPGRFSGRQFSNSRSEMNVSTLELGDSALYLCASKSGGGSTDTQYFGPGTRLTVL.

J is TRBJ2-1 and V is TRBV19; 7 bases are a match to TRBD2. J was trimmed by 7 bases and V by 4 bases; bases with no gene match: 16. CDR1 and CDR2 from the germline V gene are LNHDA and SQIVND (reference sequence). CDR3 size: 17 residues. The CDR3: CASSNPAGGGFTNEQFF. The CDR3 DNA is TGTGCCAGTAGTAACCCCGCCGGCGGGGGTTTTACTAATGAGCAGTTCTTC.

This sequence joins TRBV6-1 and TRBJ2-7, with TRBD1 as a possible D gene (5 bases). This CDR3 comprises 15 residues. Trimming removed 3 bases at V and 1 base at J, with 13 bases between. From germline, CDR1 is MNHNS and CDR2 SASEGT. The CDR3 region is CASSDDRGPSYEQYF. The CDR3 DNA is TGTGCCAGCAGTGACGACAGAGGACCATCCTACGAGCAGTACTTC.

This chain connects TRBV5-1 to TRBJ2-1; D could derive from TRBD1 or TRBD2 (5 bases each). The CDR3 is made up of 14 amino acids. The ends were cut back, 7 bases at V and 1 base at J, with 12 bases in the middle. Germline CDR1 and CDR2: SGHRS and YFSETQ. CDR3 sequence (DNA): TGCGCCAGCGATCGAGGGGAATCCTACAATGAGCAGTTCTTC. This translates into CASDRGESYNEQFF. The full variable domain, in which reference TRBV5-1 and TRBJ2-1 provide the parts outside the CDR3, is KAGVTQTPRYLIKTRGQQVTLSCSPISGHRSVSWYQQTPGQGLQFLFEYFSETQRNKGNFPGRFSGRQFSNSRSEMNVSTLELGDSALYLCASDRGESYNEQFFGPGTRLTVL.

The V and J genes are TRBV9 and TRBJ2-6; possible D gene TRBD2, 6 bases. CDR1 and CDR2 (germline): SGDLS, YYNGEE. V was shortened by 0 bases and J by 1 base, with 14 bases between the two germline ends. There are 18 residues in the CDR3. The CDR3 region is CASSVGQAGGSGANVLTF. The DNA for the CDR3 is TGTGCCAGCAGCGTAGGACAAGCAGGAGGGTCTGGGGCCAACGTCCTGACTTTC.

The V and J genes are TRBV5-4 and TRBJ2-2, with 10 bases that match TRBD2. CDR1 and CDR2 (germline): SGHNT, YYREEE (reference sequence). V shed 2 bases, J shed 3 bases, and the junction held 7 bases outside the gene matches. The CDR3 is 17 residues long. CDR3 sequence reads: CASSLVWLAGDTGELFF. The DNA for the CDR3 is TGTGCCAGCAGCTTAGTTTGGCTAGCGGGGGACACCGGGGAGCTGTTTTTT.

The gene calls are TRBV4-1 and TRBJ1-2; 8 bases line up with TRBD1. This CDR3 is built from 15 residues. J lost 4 bases, V lost 0 bases, and 4 bases had no gene match. Germline V CDR1 and CDR2: MGHRA, YSYEKL. The DNA of the CDR3 is TGCGCCAGCAGCCAAGATCCAACAGGGGGCTATGGCTACACCTTC. This translates into CASSQDPTGGYGYTF.

CDR3 sequence reads: CASRIQPTGNSPLHF. The CDR3 nucleotides are TGTGCCAGTAGGATCCAACCGACAGGGAATTCACCCCTCCACTTT. The J gene is TRBJ1-6, the V gene TRBV19; 7 bases fit TRBD1. Germline V gives CDR1 LNHDA, CDR2 SQIVND (reference sequence). CDR3 length: 15 residues. Trimming cost V 6 bases and J 7 bases; bases outside gene matches: 9.

The chain recombines TRBV7-9 with TRBJ2-7, with D possibly being TRBD1 or TRBD2 (5 bases each). Per the germline V gene, CDR1 is SEHNR and CDR2 is FQNEAQ (reference sequence). This CDR3 comprises 14 residues. The V end was cut by 5 bases, the J end by 3 bases, with 14 bases between. CDR3 residues: CASSLPGPSYEQYF. The CDR3 DNA follows: TGTGCCAGCAGCCTACCGGGACCGAGCTACGAGCAGTACTTC.

This clone was recorded once. The rearrangement uses TRBV6-5 and TRBJ2-7; 9 bases fit TRBD1. Germline V gene sequence: CDR1 MNHEY, CDR2 SVGAGI. The CDR3 covers 14 residues. The J segment lost 0 bases and the V segment lost 6 bases, leaving 3 bases of the junction unmatched. DNA for the CDR3: TGTGCCAGCAGGGGGACAGGGAGCTCCTACGAGCAGTACTTC. Its translation: CASRGTGSSYEQYF.

This clone was seen only once. This CDR3 is CASSQPGRNPYGYTF. The CDR3 nucleotides are TGTGCCAGCAGCCAACCGGGACGGAACCCTTATGGCTACACCTTC. V is TRBV4-2 and J is TRBJ1-2, with D perhaps TRBD1 (5 bases). With 2 bases removed from V and 5 bases from J, the gap between germline ends came to 15 bases. CDR1 and CDR2 from the germline V gene are LGHNA and YNFKEQ. The CDR3 has 15 amino acids.

The chain joins TRBV29-1 to TRBJ1-2, with 12 bases fitting TRBD1. V trimming: 7 bases; J trimming: 8 bases; junction bases outside the gene matches: 5. This CDR3 region has 12 residues. Germline loops: CDR1 SQVTM, CDR2 ANQGSEA. CDR3 in amino acids: CSAGQGAGGYTF. CDR3 DNA sequence: TGCAGCGCGGGACAGGGGGCAGGAGGCTACACCTTC.

The chain has TRBV7-3 and TRBJ1-6, with D possibly being TRBD1 (5 bases). V was clipped by 4 bases and J by 4 bases, with 11 bases between them. This CDR3 spans 15 amino acids. Germline assignment: CDR1 SGHTA and CDR2 FQGTGA. CDR3 in DNA: TGTGCCAGCAGCTATAACGAGGGGTATAATTCACCCCTCCACTTT. Translation: CASSYNEGYNSPLHF.

V usage is TRBV3-1 (or the pseudogene TRBV3-2) and J usage is TRBJ1-2; D is unresolved. The CDR3 loop spans 16 amino acids. The V and J ends lost 5 bases and 5 bases respectively, with 21 bases between them. Germline V gene data show CDR1 as LGHDT and CDR2 as YNNKEL (reference sequence). CDR3 sequence: CASSSSTPHRFYGYTF. CDR3 DNA: TGTGCCAGCAGCTCCAGTACGCCACACCGATTTTATGGCTACACCTTC.

This clone has only one observation. The V call is TRBV10-2, the J call TRBJ1-1; 8 nucleotides line up with TRBD1. Germline V gene sequence: CDR1 WSHSY, CDR2 SAAADI. The V segment lost 5 bases and the J segment 0 bases; nucleotides outside the gene matches: 8. The CDR3 has 16 residues. CDR3 sequence: CASSSGQGVMNTEAFF. In nucleotides, the CDR3 is TGCGCCAGCAGTTCCGGACAGGGTGTCATGAACACTGAAGCTTTCTTT.